Presented here are 8 T cell receptor beta chains from one specimen sequenced in a study of T cell changes during pregnancy in multiple sclerosis. The data were produced by immunoSEQ multiplex PCR, yet TCRdb's version contains in-frame clones alone and is incomplete. The sample has some 140,000 clones; about 96% are singletons. The sequencing used peripheral blood, collected after pregnancy. The receptors were gathered from a female donor with multiple sclerosis, enrolled in a pregnancy study.

The chain employs TRBV28 and TRBJ1-5; the D gene is possibly TRBD1 (6 bases). In germline, CDR1 is MDHEN, CDR2 SYDVKM. The CDR3 contains 15 residues. The V end lost 6 bases, the J end lost 5 bases, and 17 bases lay between the germline ends. Here the CDR3 reads CASSDLQGFDQPQHF. The CDR3, as DNA: TGTGCCAGCAGCGATCTGCAGGGGTTTGATCAGCCCCAGCATTTT.

This clone is a singleton in its sample. V and J are TRBV6-4 and TRBJ2-1; unclear D gene. Germline V CDR1 and CDR2: MRHNA, SNTAGT. This CDR3 has 12 residues. V was trimmed by 7 bases and J by 4 bases, leaving 8 bases between them. The CDR3 here is CASKYIYNEQFF. The DNA of the CDR3 is TGTGCCAGCAAGTACATTTACAATGAGCAGTTCTTC.

V gene TRBV2 combines with J gene TRBJ1-2; D uncertain. Per the germline V gene, CDR1 is SNHLY and CDR2 is FYNNEI. This CDR3 contains 14 residues. Trimming pared 7 bases from V and 5 bases from J, leaving 17 bases between. CDR3 coding DNA: TGTGCCAGCAAACGGGAACAAGAGCTTTATGGCTACACCTTC. Its translation: CASKREQELYGYTF.

The rearrangement uses TRBV14 and TRBJ2-7; tentative D call: TRBD1 (6 bases). Per the germline V gene, CDR1 is SGHDN and CDR2 is FVKESK. This CDR3 comprises 14 residues. V was cut by 4 bases and J by 2 bases, with 12 bases left in between. CDR3 nucleotides: TGTGCCAGCAGCCCTACAGGGCTAACCTACGAGCAGTACTTC. Translated, it gives CASSPTGLTYEQYF.

The rearrangement uses TRBV4-2 and TRBJ1-2; D call uncertain. This CDR3 comprises 11 residues. Germline values: CDR1 LGHNA, CDR2 YNFKEQ. The V end was cut by 1 base, the J end by 8 bases, with 5 bases between. The CDR3 coding sequence is TGTGCCAGCAGCCAAGCGCAGGGCTACACCTTC. As protein: CASSQAQGYTF.

The V gene is TRBV28, the J gene TRBJ2-1; D remains unclear. The CDR3 has 12 residues. V shed 5 bases and J shed 5 bases, with 7 bases lying between them. Germline V gives CDR1 MDHEN, CDR2 SYDVKM. CDR3: CASSGVNNEQFF. As DNA, the CDR3 is TGTGCCAGCAGTGGAGTAAACAATGAGCAGTTCTTC.

CDR3 coding DNA: TGTGCCATCCGGTCGGGGCAGGGGGCTTACGAGCAGTACTTC. Its translation is CAIRSGQGAYEQYF. V usage is TRBV10-3 and J usage is TRBJ2-7; 8 bases align to TRBD1. Germline CDR1 ENHRY, CDR2 SYGVKD. Trimming removed 8 bases from V and 4 bases from J; junction bases left unmatched: 10. This CDR3 has 14 amino acids.

This clone was seen only once. The chain has TRBV7-9 and TRBJ2-7, with 9 bases aligning to TRBD1. The CDR3 totals 15 residues. V gave up 0 bases and J gave up 4 bases; unmatched junction bases: 4. Germline CDR1 reads SEHNR; CDR2 reads FQNEAQ (reference sequence). The CDR3 spells CASSLAGQGNYEQYF. The CDR3 DNA follows: TGTGCCAGCAGCTTAGCGGGACAGGGTAATTACGAGCAGTACTTC.